Listed below are T cell receptor beta chains from one sample, sequenced in a study of blood T cell repertoires in COVID-19. Generated by immunoSEQ multiplex PCR, the TCRdb table keeps only in-frame clones and is missing some. The table includes over 75,000 clones, roughly 84% detected once. The source material was peripheral blood. These receptors came from a man in his sixties or seventies with acute or convalescent COVID-19. The CDR3 runs from the conserved cysteine through the conserved F or W. Each record gives: D gene, clone size, J gene, V gene, CDR3 DNA, CDR3 protein. D genes are given only for firm matches. The listing skips clone size in some rows; elsewhere it reads once, few, many or a size class.

TRBD1	-	TRBJ2-7	TRBV9	TGTGCCAGCAGCAGAGGAATCGGACAGGGGTCTTCCTACGAGCAGTACTTC	CASSRGIGQGSSYEQYF
-	-	TRBJ1-2	TRBV5-5	TGTGCCAGCAGCAGACAGGACTATGGCTACACCTTC	CASSRQDYGYTF
-	many	TRBJ1-6	TRBV5-1	TGCGCCAGCAGCTTGCACGGGAGCTCCTATAATTCACCCCTCCACTTT	CASSLHGSSYNSPLHF
-	-	TRBJ1-3	TRBV19	TGTGCCAGTAAGATGGTCGGAGATAATGGAAACACCATATATTTT	CASKMVGDNGNTIYF
-	-	TRBJ2-5	TRBV5-4	TGTGCCAGCAGTCTCCCGGGAGAGACCCAGTACTTC	CASSLPGETQYF
TRBD2	-	TRBJ2-1	TRBV7-2	TGTGCCAGCAGCGCCCGACTAGCGGGGGCCTACAATGAGCAGTTCTTC	CASSARLAGAYNEQFF
-	few	TRBJ1-3	TRBV20-1	TGCAGTGCTAGTCGCGGGGCTGGAAACACCATATATTTT	CSASRGAGNTIYF
TRBD2	-	TRBJ2-1	TRBV5-1	TGCGCCAGCAGCTTACTAGCGGAGGGGAATGAGCAGTTCTTC	CASSLLAEGNEQFF
TRBD1	-	TRBJ1-4	TRBV18	TGTGCCAGCTCACTACAGGGGGCGAAGGAAAAACTGTTTTTT	CASSLQGAKEKLFF
TRBD1	-	TRBJ2-7	TRBV4-2	TGTGCCAGCAGCCCCGTCAGGGGGCCGGGGGAGCAGTACTTC	CASSPVRGPGEQYF
TRBD1	-	TRBJ2-2	TRBV10-3	TGTGCCATCAGTACCGGGACAGGTTACACCGGGGAGCTGTTTTTT	CAISTGTGYTGELFF
-	-	TRBJ2-7	TRBV28	TGTGCCAGCAGTTTAACTACCGAGCAGTACTTC	CASSLTTEQYF
-	-	TRBJ1-2	TRBV5-1	TGCGCCAGCAGCCCCGGTCAGGGGTTTGACGGCTACACCTTC	CASSPGQGFDGYTF
-	-	TRBJ2-3	TRBV19	TGTGCCAGTACACGTAGGAGCGGGACAGATACGCAGTATTTT	CASTRRSGTDTQYF
TRBD1	-	TRBJ1-4	TRBV5-4	TGTGCCAGCAGCCGACAGGGGGCTGCTAATGAAAAACTGTTTTTT	CASSRQGAANEKLFF
TRBD1	-	TRBJ2-1	TRBV19	TGTGCCAGTAGTTCGACGGGACAGGGGTCCAATGAGCAGTTCTTC	CASSSTGQGSNEQFF
TRBD1	-	TRBJ2-7	TRBV19	TGTGCCAGTAGCCCCCCGGGGACAGGGGGCAACGAGCAGTACTTC	CASSPPGTGGNEQYF
-	-	TRBJ2-1	TRBV24-1	TGTGCCACCAGTGAAAGCAGAGGCACCTACAATGAGCAGTTCTTC	CATSESRGTYNEQFF
TRBD2	few	TRBJ2-2	TRBV11-2	TGTGCCAGCAGCTTGACTAGCGGGAACACCGGGGAGCTGTTTTTT	CASSLTSGNTGELFF
TRBD2	-	TRBJ2-5	TRBV19	TGTGCCAGTAGTCTGGGGGGGACTTCCCAAGAGACCCAGTACTTC	CASSLGGTSQETQYF
TRBD1	-	TRBJ2-1	TRBV11-3	TGTGCCAGCAGCTTTACAGGGGGGAATGAGCAGTTCTTC	CASSFTGGNEQFF
-	-	TRBJ1-2	TRBV3-1/TRBV3-2	TGTGCCAGCAGCCAAGCAGGGGAGGGTATCTATGGCTACACCTTC	CASSQAGEGIYGYTF
-	-	TRBJ1-4	TRBV4-1	TGCGCCAGCAGCCAAGGGGGGCCTGCAACTAATGAAAAACTGTTTTTT	CASSQGGPATNEKLFF
-	few	TRBJ2-1	TRBV7-6	TGTGCCAGCAGCCCCTGGGGTCGCGGGCCCCCCGGGAATGAGCAGTTCTTC	CASSPWGRGPPGNEQFF
TRBD1	-	TRBJ2-2	TRBV5-1	TGCGCCAGCAGGCAGGACAGGGGCGGCACCGGGGAGCTGTTTTTT	CASRQDRGGTGELFF
TRBD1	-	TRBJ2-3	TRBV6-5	TGTGCCAGCAGTTCCAGGGGGCCAGATACGCAGTATTTT	CASSSRGPDTQYF
-	-	TRBJ1-4	TRBV30	TGTGCCTGGGTCGACTGCTATCGTAATGAAAAACTGTTTTTT	CAWVDCYRNEKLFF
-	-	TRBJ2-1	TRBV11-3	TGTGCCAGCAGCTTAGACGGGACAATAAGGAATGAGCAGTTCTTC	CASSLDGTIRNEQFF